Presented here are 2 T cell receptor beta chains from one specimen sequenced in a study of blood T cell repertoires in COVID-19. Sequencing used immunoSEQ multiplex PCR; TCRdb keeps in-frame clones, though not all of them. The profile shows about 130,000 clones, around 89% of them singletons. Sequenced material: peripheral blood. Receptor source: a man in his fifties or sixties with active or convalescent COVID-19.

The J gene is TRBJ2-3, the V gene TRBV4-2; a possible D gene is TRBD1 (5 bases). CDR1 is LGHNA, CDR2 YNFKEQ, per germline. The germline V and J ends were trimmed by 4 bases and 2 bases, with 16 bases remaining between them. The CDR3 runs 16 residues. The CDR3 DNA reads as TGTGCCAGCAGCCCCAGTGGGGCAGGTAACACAGATACGCAGTATTTT. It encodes CASSPSGAGNTDTQYF.

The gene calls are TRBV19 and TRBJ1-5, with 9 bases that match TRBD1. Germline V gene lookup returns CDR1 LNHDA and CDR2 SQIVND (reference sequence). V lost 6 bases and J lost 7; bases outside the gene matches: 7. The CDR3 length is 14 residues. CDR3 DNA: TGTGCCAGTAGCCGGGACAGGGATAAACAGCCCCAGCATTTT. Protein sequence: CASSRDRDKQPQHF.